The clone carrying this TCR beta chain has ten or more counts. Antigen unknown. Being free of ophthalmopathy for 18 months of follow-up defined stable hyperthyroidism. Certain patients, namely those with other autoimmune diseases, uncontrolled infections, pregnancy or lactation, were excluded. Trimming removed 4 bases from V and 2 bases from J; junction bases left unmatched: 5. The CDR3 covers 15 residues. The V gene's germline CDR1 is SGHAT and CDR2 FQNNGV. This entry comes from a study of Graves' ophthalmopathy and Graves' hyperthyroidism. General study points: The model forecast ophthalmopathy progression, reaching 70.59% sensitivity and approximately 72% specificity.

Transcripts of RNA were the source for amplifying TCR beta CDR3 regions. The first round was an RT-PCR with HTBI primers, and the second round was a multiplex PCR. TCRdb passed the multiplex PCR reads through MiXCR, listing each CDR3 protein once. This sample yields about 420,000 distinct CDR3 sequences, of which around a fifth are seen a single time; approximately 3% belongs to the top ten. This receptor was identified in a woman between 18 and 29 years old with stable Graves' hyperthyroidism. The V and J genes are TRBV11-2 and TRBJ2-5, with 9 bases that match TRBD2. Sequenced sample: peripheral blood. CDR3: CASSYGLAGQETQYF. CDR3 sequence (DNA): TGTGCCAGCAGCTACGGCCTAGCGGGACAAGAGACCCAGTACTTC.